The clone carrying this T cell receptor (beta chain) came up once. What it binds is unknown. The V gene's germline CDR1 is MNHEY and CDR2 SVGAGI. There are 14 residues in the CDR3. After removal of 5 bases from V and 7 bases from J, the junction contained 10 bases not matched to a gene. This specimen belongs to a study of Tregs in tolerant kidney transplant recipients. Study-wide findings and caveats: This study did not directly address biological reproducibility. Tolerant patients' donor-specific Tregs expanded beyond overall Tregs, suggesting antigen-driven growth.

Assay: immunoSEQ multiplex PCR; the TCRdb copy retains only in-frame clones and omits some. Altogether roughly 86,000 clones are present, under 95% being singletons, with the ten largest covering roughly 1.5%. Recipients received nonmyeloablative bone marrow transplants from related graft donors, with transient mixed chimerism. Thawed PBMCs were FACS-sorted into unstimulated CD4+CD25+CD127- regulatory T cells, CD4+CD25- non-regulatory cells, CD4 and CD8 cells. The material sequenced was CD4+ T cells from blood (PBMCs), taken 12 months after the transplant. This sequence was found in a human patient who received a combined kidney and bone marrow transplant. Some T cells may be graft donor cells. This chain uses TRBV6-5 with TRBJ2-7; 8 bases are shared with TRBD2. The CDR3 here is CASSPSGRNWEQYF. In DNA form, the CDR3 reads TGTGCCAGCAGTCCGAGCGGGAGAAATTGGGAGCAGTACTTC.